This T cell receptor (beta chain) comes out of a study of patients and donors after allogeneic stem cell transplantation (dated by TCRdb to about 2020). The library was produced with RT-PCR. Sequenced using a NextSeq 550. Starting from the raw public reads, TCRdb applied fastp trimming at Q25, assembled clones with MiXCR and retained in-frame beta chains. Every CDR3 protein is listed once, alongside the most common genes and DNA of its rows. This sample lists about a million distinct CDR3 sequences; roughly 18% were detected once. Roughly 6% of the sample lies in the top ten. A word on this clonotype: Its antigen specificity is not known. No much larger clonotype is one base removed from it; base qualities were not supplied.

V has 0 bases trimmed and J has 7 bases trimmed; junction bases matching no gene number 6. From cysteine to phenylalanine, the CDR3 is 16 amino acids long. Here the CDR3 DNA is all that survives: 48 bases in frame from base 1. CDR1 and CDR2, looked up from the germline V gene, are LGHNA and YSLEER. Material: blood, either unsorted or a sorted T cell fraction (not recorded which). The chain couples TRBV4-3 to TRBJ2-7, with 13 bases in between that match TRBD2. The receptor was derived from a human donor who was either an allogeneic HSCT recipient or a stem cell or donor lymphocyte infusion donor (not recorded which). It is not recorded whose cells these are; they may come from a transplant donor. The DNA sequence is as follows: TGCGCCAGCAGCCAAGACGAAACTAGCGGGGGGGATGAGCAGTACTTC. Its protein is CASSQDETSGGDEQYF.